Following are 13 T cell receptor beta chains from one sample sequenced in a study of T cells in pancreatic ductal adenocarcinoma. Measured with immunoSEQ multiplex PCR; TCRdb has only the in-frame clones, and not every one. The sample shows over 100,000 clones, more than 90% of them seen only once. No neoadjuvant therapy was given to the selected pancreatic ductal adenocarcinoma patients before their surgery. The specimen sequenced was PBMCs. All receptors come from a human donor with pancreatic ductal adenocarcinoma.

V usage is TRBV5-1 and J usage is TRBJ2-6; no reliable D call. Germline CDR1 reads SGHRS; CDR2 reads YFSETQ. The CDR3 totals 15 residues. V was pared by 4 bases and J by 2 bases, with 10 bases between. This CDR3 reads CASSPLGPGANVLTF. The CDR3 DNA reads TGCGCCAGCAGCCCGCTTGGCCCTGGGGCCAACGTCCTGACTTTC.

The chain couples TRBV4-1 to TRBJ2-3, with 10 positions matching TRBD2. The CDR3 runs to 15 residues. CDR1 is MGHRA and CDR2 is YSYEKL in the germline V gene. The J segment lost 3 bases and the V segment lost 7 bases, leaving 7 bases of the junction unmatched. The CDR3 region has the DNA TGCGCCAGCAAATGGATAGCGGGAGGTACAGATACGCAGTATTTT. As protein: CASKWIAGGTDTQYF.

The chain links TRBV7-8 to TRBJ2-1; 8 bases align to TRBD2. The junction had 4 bases not matched to a gene; V was cut back by 2 bases and J by 4 bases. CDR3 length: 15 amino acids. Looked up from germline, CDR1 is SGHVS and CDR2 is FQNEAQ. In nucleotides, the CDR3 is TGTGCCAGCAGCTTATTACTAGCGGCTTACAATGAGCAGTTCTTC. Residues: CASSLLLAAYNEQFF.

The CDR3 loop reads CASSLARGGTGQIQYF. CDR3 nucleotides: TGTGCCAGCAGCTTAGCCCGGGGGGGGACGGGCCAGATTCAGTACTTC. The V call is TRBV7-6, the J call TRBJ2-4; 8 positions match TRBD2. The CDR3 is 16 residues long. Germline lookup yields CDR1 SGHVS and CDR2 FNYEAQ. After removal of 0 bases from V and 10 bases from J, the junction contained 11 bases not matched to a gene.

The chain is built from TRBV15 and TRBJ2-3, with D possibly being TRBD2 (7 bases). CDR1 and CDR2 from the germline V gene are LNHNV and YYDKDF (reference sequence). The CDR3 contains 15 residues. V was pared by 1 base and J by 4 bases, with 12 bases between. CDR3 sequence reads: CATSRVGGAADTQYF. CDR3 sequence (DNA): TGTGCCACCAGCAGAGTGGGGGGGGCCGCAGATACGCAGTATTTT.

The gene calls are TRBV10-3 and TRBJ2-7; D is perhaps TRBD2 (6 bases). Trimming took 10 bases from V and 6 from J, leaving 19 bases between them. CDR3 length: 13 amino acids. CDR1 and CDR2 from the germline V gene are ENHRY and SYGVKD. For the CDR3, the DNA is TGTGCCACGACACGACTACCGGAGGGCGAGCAGTACTTC. Translation: CATTRLPEGEQYF.

The gene calls are TRBV23-1 and TRBJ2-7; unclear D gene. TRBV23-1 is filed as an ORF, its function uncertain. V lost 2 bases and J 6 bases, leaving 5 bases between the germline ends. The CDR3 extends over 11 amino acids. The CDR3 sequence is CASSQHGEQYF. The CDR3 nucleotides read TGCGCCAGCAGTCAACACGGCGAGCAGTACTTC.

The chain uses TRBV7-2 and TRBJ2-1, with 12 bases fitting TRBD2. Germline trimming cut 5 bases from V and 7 bases from J; bases unmatched to any gene: 3. The CDR3 spans 14 residues. CDR1 SGHTA and CDR2 FQGNSA come from the germline V gene. The CDR3 sequence: CASSTSGRRNEQFF. The CDR3 DNA follows: TGTGCCAGCAGCACTAGCGGGAGGAGGAATGAGCAGTTCTTC.

The genes are TRBV30 and TRBJ1-1; D is possibly TRBD1 (6 bases). V was cut by 2 bases and J by 4 bases, with 14 bases left in between. This CDR3 has 14 amino acids. Germline-derived CDR1 and CDR2 are GTSNPN and SVGIG (reference sequence). Here the CDR3 DNA reads TGTGCCTGGAGTAACATACAGGGAATCACTGAAGCTTTCTTT. This codes for CAWSNIQGITEAFF. Full variable domain (missing parts from reference TRBV30 and TRBJ1-1): SQTIHQWPATLVQPVGSPLSLECTVEGTSNPNLYWYRQAAGRGLQLLFYSVGIGQISSEVPQNLSASRPQDRQFILSSKKLLLSDSGFYLCAWSNIQGITEAFFGQGTRLTVV.

This clone was observed once. The V call is TRBV19, the J call TRBJ2-1, with 7 bases that match TRBD1. From germline, CDR1 is LNHDA and CDR2 SQIVND (reference sequence). The CDR3 is 14 residues long. Losses at the gene ends were 3 bases for V and 6 bases for J; bases not matched to a gene: 5. The CDR3 protein is CASSIRQGPNEQFF. As DNA, the CDR3 is TGTGCCAGTAGTATCCGACAGGGTCCCAATGAGCAGTTCTTC.

The V and J genes are TRBV6-1 and TRBJ1-2; no firm D call. The CDR3 totals 10 residues. V dropped 2 bases and J dropped 14 bases, with 9 bases sitting between them. Germline CDR1 and CDR2: MNHNS and SASEGT. In DNA form, the CDR3 reads TGTGCCAGCAGTGAATGGCCCACAACCTTC. It specifies CASSEWPTTF.

This sequence joins TRBV2 and TRBJ2-3, with D perhaps TRBD2 (5 bases). The V end was cut by 4 bases, the J end by 1 base, with 12 bases between. The CDR3 is 15 residues long. Germline V gene lookup returns CDR1 SNHLY and CDR2 FYNNEI. CDR3 in DNA: TGTGCCAGCAGTGTGGCGGGTGGAGGCACAGATACGCAGTATTTT. Protein sequence: CASSVAGGGTDTQYF.

This clone occurred a few times. The rearrangement joins TRBV29-1 to TRBJ1-2; D unresolved. This CDR3 contains 11 residues. CDR1 is SQVTM and CDR2 is ANQGSEA in the germline V gene. The ends were cut back, 3 bases at V and 8 bases at J, with 10 bases in the middle. The CDR3 region is CSVDAGPGYTF. The DNA for the CDR3 is TGCAGCGTTGATGCTGGGCCCGGCTACACCTTC.